Presented here are 5 T cell receptor beta chains from one specimen sequenced in a study of blood T cell repertoires in COVID-19. Measured with immunoSEQ multiplex PCR; TCRdb has only the in-frame clones, and not every one. The sample carries 190,000 or so clones, around 85% recorded once. The source material was peripheral blood. The receptors were sampled from a man aged 50-60 years who had recovered from COVID-19.

The genes are TRBV2 and TRBJ2-1; D is perhaps TRBD1 (7 bases). Trimming shortened V by 6 bases and J by 7 bases, and 19 bases separated the two germline ends. Germline-derived CDR1 and CDR2 are SNHLY and FYNNEI. CDR3 length: 15 residues. The CDR3 DNA reads TGTGCCAGCAGACCCAGGGGGACTCCCCTAAATGAGCAGTTCTTC. It encodes CASRPRGTPLNEQFF.

The table lists this clone with a few counts. The genes are TRBV10-3 and TRBJ1-1; possibly TRBD1 for D (5 bases). This CDR3 contains 13 residues. Germline V lookup: CDR1 ENHRY, CDR2 SYGVKD. V was pared by 2 bases and J by 5 bases, with 9 bases between. The chain's CDR3 is CAISERGRTEAFF. CDR3 DNA: TGTGCCATCAGTGAGAGGGGTAGAACTGAAGCTTTCTTT.

This clone is a singleton in its sample. This sequence joins TRBV27 and TRBJ2-7, with D perhaps TRBD2 (5 bases). Trimming took 5 bases from V and 2 from J, leaving 16 bases between them. The germline gives CDR1 MNHEY, CDR2 SMNVEV (reference sequence). The CDR3 covers 15 residues. The CDR3 DNA reads TGTGCCAGCAGTGCCCGCCCCAGCGGAGCCTACGAGCAGTACTTC. It translates to CASSARPSGAYEQYF.

The J gene is TRBJ2-7, the V gene TRBV5-5, with 10 bases that match TRBD1. CDR3 size: 15 residues. The trim removed 5 bases at V and 4 bases at J, leaving 9 bases unmatched. Germline V gene lookup returns CDR1 SGHKS and CDR2 YYEKEE (reference sequence). This chain's CDR3 is CASRPPGQGPYEQYF. The CDR3 coding sequence is TGTGCCAGCAGGCCTCCGGGACAGGGGCCATACGAGCAGTACTTC.

The CDR3 DNA reads as TGTGCCTGGAGTGTTGGGCAGATAAATTCACCCCTCCACTTT. Protein: CAWSVGQINSPLHF. The V and J genes are TRBV30 and TRBJ1-6; D ambiguous. Trimming cost V 0 bases and J 7 bases, with 10 bases left between them. The CDR3 covers 14 residues. CDR1 is GTSNPN, CDR2 SVGIG, per germline (reference sequence). Full variable domain (rest looked up from reference TRBV30 and TRBJ1-6): SQTIHQWPATLVQPVGSPLSLECTVEGTSNPNLYWYRQAAGRGLQLLFYSVGIGQISSEVPQNLSASRPQDRQFILSSKKLLLSDSGFYLCAWSVGQINSPLHFGNGTRLTVT.